The rows below give T cell receptor beta chains drawn from one sample of a study of OX40 agonist ivuxolimab in advanced cancers. Using immunoSEQ multiplex PCR, the repertoire was profiled, and TCRdb retains in-frame clones only, with some absent. This table has about 57,000 clones, 65% to 85% appearing once. The material was CD4+ or CD8+ T cells sorted from blood, obtained in a trial of the OX40 agonist ivuxolimab. The receptors stem from an adult with an advanced solid tumor such as melanoma, head and neck, liver or kidney cancer. Each CDR3 is given with its conserved first and last residue. The D gene is left open where the match is weak. Not all rows give a size; the values are once, few, many and, for expanded clones, a class.

CDR3aa	CDR3nt	abundance	v_gene	d_gene	len	j_gene
CAWTGLEGMDGYTF	TGTGCCTGGACCGGACTTGAGGGAATGGATGGCTACACCTTC	.	TRBV30	.	14	TRBJ1-2
CASSLVGTSASYNSPLHF	TGTGCCAGCAGCCTGGTGGGTACTTCGGCGTCCTATAATTCACCCCTCCACTTT	.	TRBV5-5	.	18	TRBJ1-6
CATTTGGDGKGGEQFF	TGTGCCACCACCACAGGGGGCGACGGGAAGGGAGGTGAGCAGTTCTTC	.	TRBV15	TRBD1	16	TRBJ2-1
CASSRTGDPTTNEKLFF	TGTGCCAGCAGTAGAACAGGGGACCCGACAACTAATGAAAAACTGTTTTTT	.	TRBV27	TRBD1	17	TRBJ1-4
CASDAGGTNTEAFF	TGTGCCAGCGACGCAGGGGGGACGAACACTGAAGCTTTCTTT	.	TRBV2	TRBD1	14	TRBJ1-1
CASSPQGMYTGELFF	TGTGCCAGCAGCCCCCAGGGGATGTACACCGGGGAGCTGTTTTTT	.	TRBV6-5	.	15	TRBJ2-2
CAWSVWDEQYF	TGTGCCTGGAGTGTGTGGGACGAGCAGTACTTC	.	TRBV30	.	11	TRBJ2-7
CASIRTRDTEAFF	TGTGCTAGCATCAGGACTAGGGACACTGAAGCTTTCTTT	.	TRBV2	.	13	TRBJ1-1
CASSISGRYTDTQYF	TGTGCCAGTAGTATAAGCGGAAGGTACACAGATACGCAGTATTTT	.	TRBV19	.	15	TRBJ2-3
CASSSGGEGEQFF	TGTGCCAGCAGCTCGGGGGGAGAGGGAGAGCAGTTCTTC	.	TRBV11-2	TRBD2	13	TRBJ2-1
CASSYKQGTGANVLTF	TGTGCCAGCAGTTACAAACAGGGGACTGGGGCCAACGTCCTGACTTTC	.	TRBV27	TRBD1	16	TRBJ2-6
CASRLRDNGYEQFF	TGTGCCAGCAGACTCCGGGACAACGGATATGAGCAGTTCTTC	.	TRBV27	.	14	TRBJ2-1
CASSPDLGQPEQYF	TGTGCCAGCAGCCCCGACTTGGGGCAGCCCGAGCAGTACTTC	.	TRBV7-9	.	14	TRBJ2-7
CSVAAYRGPGKNTEAFF	TGCAGCGTTGCCGCATACAGGGGGCCCGGGAAGAACACTGAAGCTTTCTTT	.	TRBV29-1	TRBD1	17	TRBJ1-1
CAISDPTSGSSNNEQFF	TGTGCCATCAGTGACCCTACTAGCGGGAGTTCGAACAATGAGCAGTTCTTC	once	TRBV10-3	TRBD2	17	TRBJ2-1
CASSPTSGRAQETQYF	TGCGCCAGCAGCCCCACTAGCGGGAGGGCCCAAGAGACCCAGTACTTC	.	TRBV5-1	TRBD2	16	TRBJ2-5
CASSYDRTYEQYF	TGTGCCAGCAGTTATGATAGGACCTACGAGCAGTACTTC	once	TRBV6-5	.	13	TRBJ2-7
CATQGPNTEAFF	TGTGCCACCCAGGGGCCAAACACTGAAGCTTTCTTT	.	TRBV10-3	.	12	TRBJ1-1
CSASDTYEQYF	TGCAGTGCTTCAGACACATACGAGCAGTACTTC	few	TRBV20-1	.	11	TRBJ2-7
CASSSSGVSYEQYF	TGTGCCAGCAGCTCCTCGGGGGTTTCCTACGAGCAGTACTTC	.	TRBV5-4	.	14	TRBJ2-7
CASSQIGRDEQFF	TGTGCCAGCAGCCAGATAGGAAGGGATGAGCAGTTCTTC	.	TRBV5-4	.	13	TRBJ2-1
CASSLQGATDTQYF	TGTGCCAGCAGCCTACAGGGGGCTACAGATACGCAGTATTTT	.	TRBV2	TRBD1	14	TRBJ2-3
CASSLVFLAGHTGELFF	TGTGCCAGCAGCTTAGTCTTCCTAGCGGGACACACCGGGGAGCTGTTTTTT	.	TRBV11-2	TRBD2	17	TRBJ2-2
CASSILAGKGDTQYF	TGTGCCAGTAGTATACTAGCGGGAAAAGGAGATACGCAGTATTTT	.	TRBV19	TRBD2	15	TRBJ2-3
CASSIVGRGQGNQPQHF	TGTGCCAGTAGTATAGTTGGCCGGGGGCAAGGCAATCAGCCCCAGCATTTT	.	TRBV19	.	17	TRBJ1-5
CASSEATRLADNSYEQYF	TGTGCCAGCAGTGAAGCCACAAGACTAGCCGACAACTCCTACGAGCAGTACTTC	.	TRBV6-1	TRBD2	18	TRBJ2-7
CASSTGTGGTNEKLFF	TGCGCCAGCAGCACAGGCACAGGGGGGACTAATGAAAAACTGTTTTTT	.	TRBV5-1	TRBD1	16	TRBJ1-4
CASRRRERQPQHF	TGTGCCAGCAGGCGCAGGGAACGTCAGCCCCAGCATTTT	once	TRBV28	.	13	TRBJ1-5
CATSRVQGAGNTIYF	TGTGCCACCAGCAGAGTACAGGGGGCTGGAAACACCATATATTTT	.	TRBV15	TRBD1	15	TRBJ1-3
CASSRDSHTDTQYF	TGTGCCAGCAGCCGGGACAGCCACACAGATACGCAGTATTTT	.	TRBV16	TRBD1	14	TRBJ2-3
CASARGSANEKLFF	TGTGCCAGCGCCAGGGGATCGGCTAATGAAAAACTGTTTTTT	.	TRBV6-5	.	14	TRBJ1-4
CASSVGQETQYF	TGTGCCAGCTCGGTGGGCCAAGAGACCCAGTACTTC	.	TRBV2	.	12	TRBJ2-5
CASLWTVNQPQHF	TGTGCCAGCCTGTGGACAGTCAATCAGCCCCAGCATTTT	few	TRBV6-1	.	13	TRBJ1-5
CASNPSSRPGTEAFF	TGCGCCAGCAACCCAAGTAGCCGACCGGGAACTGAAGCTTTCTTT	.	TRBV5-1	.	15	TRBJ1-1
CASSKQGTTEAFF	TGTGCCAGCAGTAAACAGGGGACCACTGAAGCTTTCTTT	.	TRBV6-6	TRBD1	13	TRBJ1-1
CASSPTDGGARSPLHF	TGTGCCAGCAGCCCGACGGACGGTGGGGCGCGATCACCCCTCCACTTT	.	TRBV5-4	.	16	TRBJ1-6
CATRRTASHYEQYF	TGTGCCACCCGAAGGACGGCTTCCCACTACGAGCAGTACTTC	.	TRBV6-6	.	14	TRBJ2-7
CASSTHGTGGNEKLFF	TGTGCCAGCAGTACCCACGGGACAGGGGGTAATGAAAAACTGTTTTTT	.	TRBV28	TRBD1	16	TRBJ1-4
CASRRGGYEQYF	TGTGCCAGCAGGAGGGGGGGGTACGAGCAGTACTTC	.	TRBV11-2	.	12	TRBJ2-7
CASTAMGEDIQYF	TGTGCCAGCACTGCGATGGGGGAGGACATTCAGTACTTC	.	TRBV28	.	13	TRBJ2-4
CASSWTGGGNQPQHF	TGTGCCAGCAGCTGGACAGGGGGAGGCAATCAGCCCCAGCATTTT	.	TRBV7-2	TRBD1	15	TRBJ1-5
CAIRQGFMNTEAFF	TGTGCCATCAGACAGGGGTTCATGAACACTGAAGCTTTCTTT	.	TRBV10-3	TRBD1	14	TRBJ1-1
CASRYDRGLSEQFF	TGTGCCAGCAGATATGACAGGGGGCTAAGTGAGCAGTTCTTC	.	TRBV6-5	TRBD1	14	TRBJ2-1
CASSLFRGEQYF	TGTGCCAGCAGCCTATTCAGGGGCGAGCAGTACTTC	.	TRBV7-8	.	12	TRBJ2-7
CATSLRGSASEQYF	TGTGCCACCAGCCTCCGGGGCTCAGCCTCCGAGCAGTACTTC	.	TRBV15	.	14	TRBJ2-7